The 18 T cell receptor beta chains reported below all come from one sample, sequenced in a study of blood T cell repertoires in COVID-19. Produced via immunoSEQ multiplex PCR; TCRdb's table is partial and in-frame only. The data hold some 20,000 clones, with roughly 90% observed a single time. Specimen: peripheral blood. Receptor source: a human donor in a cohort sampled during active COVID-19.

J is TRBJ2-3 and V is TRBV30; D is possibly TRBD2 (5 bases). The CDR3 consists of 16 residues. Trimming shortened V by 8 bases and J by 5 bases, and 26 bases separated the two germline ends. Germline V lookup: CDR1 GTSNPN, CDR2 SVGIG (reference sequence). In DNA form, the CDR3 reads TGTGCCCTGGCCTTTGCGGGCCCGACGCCAATAGATACGCAGTATTTT. Translated: CALAFAGPTPIDTQYF.

The V gene is TRBV7-3, the J gene TRBJ2-5, with TRBD1 matching 7 bases. V was clipped by 8 bases and J by 1 base; unmatched bases: 4. Germline loops: CDR1 SGHTA, CDR2 FQGTGA. The CDR3 contains 13 residues. The CDR3 DNA sequence: TGTGCCAGCTCACAGGGGCCCCAAGAGACCCAGTACTTC. Encoded protein: CASSQGPQETQYF. The entire variable domain, with the rest obtained from reference TRBV7-3 and TRBJ2-5, is as follows: GAGVSQTPSNKVTEKGKYVELRCDPISGHTALYWYRQSLGQGPEFLIYFQGTGAADDSGLPNDRFFAVRPEGSVSTLKIQRTERGDSAVYLCASSQGPQETQYFGPGTRLLVL.

J is TRBJ2-7 and V is TRBV29-1; 7 bases map to TRBD1. Per the germline V gene, CDR1 is SQVTM and CDR2 is ANQGSEA. The V gene end was trimmed by 6 bases and the J gene end by 6 bases; junction bases not matched to a gene: 11. The CDR3 extends over 13 amino acids. DNA of the CDR3: TGCAGCGTGCCGGGACAGATACCTGGCGAGCAGTACTTC. Protein product: CSVPGQIPGEQYF.

The gene calls are TRBV19 and TRBJ1-3; 8 nucleotides line up with TRBD1. Losses at the gene ends were 4 bases for V and 4 bases for J; bases not matched to a gene: 6. Looked up from germline, CDR1 is LNHDA and CDR2 is SQIVND (reference sequence). CDR3 length: 15 residues. CDR3 sequence (DNA): TGTGCCAGTAGTAATACCGGGACAGGCGGAAACACCATATATTTT. Protein: CASSNTGTGGNTIYF.

The chain recombines TRBV7-2 with TRBJ1-2, with a tentative D call TRBD1 (6 bases). This CDR3 has 16 residues. Germline V gene sequence: CDR1 SGHTA, CDR2 FQGNSA. V lost 5 bases and J lost 5, with 21 bases in between. The CDR3 region is CASSGQGFNLYYGYTF. CDR3 sequence (DNA): TGTGCCAGCAGCGGCCAGGGGTTTAACCTGTATTATGGCTACACCTTC.

CDR3 loop: CATSKDRYQPQHF. The CDR3 bases are TGTGCCACCAGCAAAGACAGGTATCAGCCCCAGCATTTT. The chain recombines TRBV15 with TRBJ1-5; tentatively, D is TRBD1 (6 bases). The V gene lost 4 bases and the J gene lost 5 bases, with 9 bases spanning the gap. Per germline, CDR1 LNHNV and CDR2 YYDKDF (reference sequence). The CDR3 is made up of 13 amino acids.

This clone is categorized as medium-sized (0.01 to 0.1%). V and J are TRBV3-1 (or the pseudogene TRBV3-2) and TRBJ2-5; D gene uncertain. Germline lookup yields CDR1 LGHDT and CDR2 YNNKEL (reference sequence). The CDR3 contains 14 residues. Trimming shortened V by 4 bases and J by 0 bases, and 9 bases separated the two germline ends. The CDR3 region has the DNA TGTGCCAGCAGCCGGAAGCGTTACCAAGAGACCCAGTACTTC. As protein: CASSRKRYQETQYF.

As DNA, the CDR3 is TGTGCCAGTAGTATTAGCACGGCAACTAATGAAAAACTGTTTTTT. Translation: CASSISTATNEKLFF. The chain is built from TRBV19 and TRBJ1-4; no clear D. Germline V gene lookup returns CDR1 LNHDA and CDR2 SQIVND (reference sequence). The CDR3 sequence is 15 residues long. The V end was cut by 3 bases, the J end by 0 bases, with 8 bases between.

V gene TRBV5-1 combines with J gene TRBJ2-2, with 9 bases identical to TRBD1. The CDR3 sequence is 16 residues long. Per germline, CDR1 SGHRS and CDR2 YFSETQ. V shed 0 bases, J shed 4 bases, and the junction held 4 bases outside the gene matches. The CDR3 sequence: CASSLARTGATGELFF. The CDR3, as DNA: TGCGCCAGCAGCTTGGCCCGGACAGGGGCCACCGGGGAGCTGTTTTTT.

Points on this clone: This sample also contains other DNA sequences that code for the same CDR3. The chain links TRBV5-1 to TRBJ2-2; D unresolved. Germline V CDR1 and CDR2: SGHRS, YFSETQ. CDR3 length: 14 residues. V was cut by 0 bases and J by 1 base, with 4 bases left in between. The CDR3 coding sequence is TGCGCCAGCAGCTTGGCCCTGAACACCGGGGAGCTGTTTTTT. This encodes CASSLALNTGELFF. The entire variable domain, with the rest obtained from reference TRBV5-1 and TRBJ2-2, is as follows: KAGVTQTPRYLIKTRGQQVTLSCSPISGHRSVSWYQQTPGQGLQFLFEYFSETQRNKGNFPGRFSGRQFSNSRSEMNVSTLELGDSALYLCASSLALNTGELFFGEGSRLTVL.

The chain links TRBV6-6 to TRBJ2-2; TRBD1 agrees at 7 bases. This CDR3 is 17 amino acids long. Germline trimming cut 5 bases from V and 1 base from J; bases unmatched to any gene: 10. The V gene's germline CDR1 is MNHNY and CDR2 SVGAGI (reference sequence). CDR3 residues: CASSPPPGTVNTGELFF. DNA of the CDR3: TGTGCCAGCAGTCCGCCTCCCGGGACAGTGAACACCGGGGAGCTGTTTTTT.

The rearrangement uses TRBV19 and TRBJ2-1; D might be TRBD1 (5 bases). The CDR3 sequence is 17 residues long. V was clipped by 3 bases and J by 2 bases, with 17 bases between them. The germline V gene has CDR1 LNHDA and CDR2 SQIVND (reference sequence). The CDR3 region has the DNA TGTGCCAGTAGTATTTTAGTACAGGCTGAACCCTACAATGAGCAGTTCTTC. Translated, it gives CASSILVQAEPYNEQFF.

This clone was recorded once. The genes are TRBV5-1 and TRBJ2-1, with 7 nucleotides matching TRBD1. V shed 4 bases, J shed 8 bases, and the junction held 9 bases outside the gene matches. There are 14 residues in the CDR3. Per the germline V gene, CDR1 is SGHRS and CDR2 is YFSETQ. The DNA of the CDR3 is TGCGCCAGCAGCGCAGACAGGGCTACGGATGAGCAGTTCTTC. Translated: CASSADRATDEQFF.

The gene calls are TRBV7-9 and TRBJ2-2, with 7 bases aligning to TRBD2. The V gene's germline CDR1 is SEHNR and CDR2 FQNEAQ (reference sequence). This CDR3 has 16 amino acids. V was pared by 4 bases and J by 3 bases, with 8 bases of the junction left unmatched. As DNA, the CDR3 is TGTGCCAGCAGCTCCTTGGGGGGGTCGTACACCGGGGAGCTGTTTTTT. Protein: CASSSLGGSYTGELFF.

This chain connects TRBV4-1 to TRBJ1-4; 8 bases are shared with TRBD1. CDR1 and CDR2 (germline): MGHRA, YSYEKL. The CDR3 is 18 residues long. J was trimmed by 2 bases and V by 3 bases; bases with no gene match: 11. DNA for the CDR3: TGCGCCAGCAGCCATACAGGGGGGAAGAAGGCCACTAATGAAAAACTGTTTTTT. Its protein is CASSHTGGKKATNEKLFF.

This clone came up once. The rearrangement links TRBV7-2 to TRBJ1-3; 10 bases are a match to TRBD1. The germline V gene has CDR1 SGHTA and CDR2 FQGNSA. V shed 4 bases, J shed 8 bases, and the junction held 5 bases outside the gene matches. The CDR3 runs 14 residues. The DNA of the CDR3 is TGTGCCAGCAGCTCTACCGGGACAGGGGACACCATATATTTT. Residues: CASSSTGTGDTIYF.

In its sample, this clone was seen a few times. J is TRBJ2-1 and V is TRBV13; TRBD1 agrees at 9 bases. Germline V gene sequence: CDR1 PRHDT, CDR2 FYEKMQ (reference sequence). The CDR3 consists of 16 residues. J was trimmed by 8 bases and V by 3 bases; bases with no gene match: 11. CDR3 in amino acids: CASSLGGTGGAYEQFF. The CDR3 DNA follows: TGTGCCAGCAGCTTGGGGGGAACAGGGGGCGCGTATGAGCAGTTCTTC.

The chain carries TRBV5-5 and TRBJ2-7; no clear D. The V and J ends lost 0 bases and 4 bases respectively, with 17 bases between them. The V gene's germline CDR1 is SGHKS and CDR2 YYEKEE (reference sequence). The CDR3 length is 16 residues. The CDR3 reads CASSLGPPPRLYEQYF. CDR3 bases: TGTGCCAGCAGCTTGGGGCCACCTCCTAGGCTATACGAGCAGTACTTC. Drawing the rest from reference TRBV5-5 and TRBJ2-7, the complete variable domain is DAGVTQSPTHLIKTRGQQVTLRCSPISGHKSVSWYQQVLGQGPQFIFQYYEKEERGRGNFPDRFSARQFPNYSSELNVNALLLGDSALYLCASSLGPPPRLYEQYFGPGTRLTVT.